Following are 16 T cell receptor beta chains from one sample sequenced in a study of neoadjuvant anti-PD-1 for oral cavity cancer. Some clones are missing from TCRdb's copy, which holds only in-frame ones; the method was immunoSEQ multiplex PCR. This sample has over 80,000 clones; 70% to 85% occur once, and the top ten carry around 3%. The starting material was PBMCs, obtained before nivolumab (anti-PD-1) treatment. All receptors come from a person aged 40 to 85 with oral cavity squamous cell carcinoma.

The chain couples TRBV27 to TRBJ2-2, with 10 positions matching TRBD2. V lost 5 bases, J lost 4 bases, and 7 bases stayed unmatched. Per the germline V gene, CDR1 is MNHEY and CDR2 is SMNVEV (reference sequence). The CDR3 has 16 amino acids. The CDR3 region is CASSIGAGGSTGELFF. The CDR3 DNA follows: TGTGCCAGCAGTATCGGAGCGGGAGGGAGCACCGGGGAGCTGTTTTTT.

As regards this clone: A junction boundary mismatches the germline segment, possibly from a read error. The chain combines TRBV5-1 with TRBJ2-5; the D gene could be TRBD1 or TRBD2 (5 bases each). The germline V gene has CDR1 SGHRS and CDR2 YFSETQ. The CDR3 is made up of 14 amino acids. The CDR3 loop is CASSLAGSREAQYF. The CDR3 DNA follows: TGCGCCAGCAGCTTGGCAGGGAGTCGAGAGGCCCAGTACTTC.

This rearrangement joins TRBV11-2 to TRBJ2-7, with D unclear. Germline loops: CDR1 SGHAT, CDR2 FQNNGV. The CDR3 has 13 residues. Trimming removed 4 bases from V and 7 bases from J, with 14 bases in between. CDR3 sequence (DNA): TGTGCCAGCAGCTCGCAGACCTTCTCGGAGCAGTACTTC. Protein: CASSSQTFSEQYF.

This clone was counted once. The V gene is TRBV7-9, the J gene TRBJ2-3, with D possibly TRBD1 on 6 matching bases. Germline V gene sequence: CDR1 SEHNR, CDR2 FQNEAQ (reference sequence). The CDR3 length is 12 residues. V was clipped by 5 bases and J by 14 bases, with 17 bases between them. CDR3 region: CASSRLEPGAYF. CDR3 DNA sequence: TGTGCCAGCAGCCGCCTCGAGCCAGGGGCGTATTTT.

The chain couples TRBV10-2 to TRBJ2-5, with D perhaps assigned TRBD1 or TRBD2 (6 bases each). This CDR3 is built from 16 residues. V was shortened by 0 bases and J by 1 base, with 12 bases between the two germline ends. The germline gives CDR1 WSHSY, CDR2 SAAADI. CDR3: CASSESTGAGQETQYF. The CDR3 region has the DNA TGCGCCAGCAGTGAGTCGACGGGGGCGGGCCAAGAGACCCAGTACTTC.

J is TRBJ2-1 and V is TRBV5-1; 7 nucleotides line up with TRBD2. Germline assignment: CDR1 SGHRS and CDR2 YFSETQ. The CDR3 contains 17 residues. J lost 0 bases, V lost 4 bases, and 10 bases had no gene match. Here the CDR3 DNA reads TGCGCCAGCAGCCCCCGTGAAGCGGGGCCCTCCTACAATGAGCAGTTCTTC. The encoded protein is CASSPREAGPSYNEQFF.

V gene TRBV19 combines with J gene TRBJ1-2; TRBD1 is a possible D gene (6 bases). The CDR3 runs 13 residues. The germline V and J ends were trimmed by 1 base and 6 bases, with 9 bases remaining between them. CDR1 is LNHDA and CDR2 is SQIVND in the germline V gene (reference sequence). CDR3 coding DNA: TGTGCCAGTAGTATAGCGGCAGGGGATGGCTACACCTTC. Its translation is CASSIAAGDGYTF.

The rearrangement joins TRBV29-1 to TRBJ1-2; D unclear. CDR1 SQVTM and CDR2 ANQGSEA come from the germline V gene. V was pared by 0 bases and J by 8 bases, with 10 bases between. The CDR3 is 12 amino acids. In nucleotides, the CDR3 is TGCAGCGTTGAAGATCACGGGGAGGGCTACACCTTC. Protein product: CSVEDHGEGYTF.

V usage is TRBV6-1 and J usage is TRBJ2-2, with unresolved D. Trimming shortened V by 8 bases and J by 5 bases, and 6 bases separated the two germline ends. The CDR3 has 11 residues. Germline assignment: CDR1 MNHNS and CDR2 SASEGT. This chain's CDR3 is CASVVTGELFF. As DNA, the CDR3 is TGTGCCAGCGTCGTGACCGGGGAGCTGTTTTTT.

In nucleotides, the CDR3 is TGTGCCTGGAAACCCACCCTCTTTGACAGGAACACCGGGGAGCTGTTTTTT. This translates into CAWKPTLFDRNTGELFF. The rearrangement links TRBV30 to TRBJ2-2, with D possibly TRBD1 on 5 matching bases. The length of the CDR3 is 17 residues. V was clipped by 4 bases and J by 1 base, with 19 bases between them. Germline V gene data show CDR1 as GTSNPN and CDR2 as SVGIG (reference sequence).

Details on this clone: Other DNA sequences in the same sample also yield this CDR3. The chain recombines TRBV15 with TRBJ1-5; no clear D. The CDR3 extends over 14 amino acids. V dropped 3 bases and J dropped 2 bases, with 8 bases sitting between them. Germline CDR1 and CDR2: LNHNV and YYDKDF (reference sequence). As DNA, the CDR3 is TGTGCCACCAGCAGGGAATGGGGCAATCAGCCCCAGCATTTT. It is translated as CATSREWGNQPQHF.

This chain links TRBV6-5 with TRBJ1-3; maybe TRBD1 (5 bases). CDR3 size: 15 residues. Germline V gene lookup returns CDR1 MNHEY and CDR2 SVGAGI. The ends were cut back, 8 bases at V and 0 bases at J, with 14 bases in the middle. CDR3 sequence reads: CASFTGTLSGNTIYF. CDR3 DNA sequence: TGTGCCAGCTTTACCGGGACGCTCTCTGGAAACACCATATATTTT.

The V call is TRBV11-2, the J call TRBJ2-1; TRBD2 aligns across 10 bases. The V and J ends lost 5 bases and 7 bases, in that order; junction bases with no gene match: 5. The CDR3 is made up of 14 amino acids. Germline CDR1 reads SGHAT; CDR2 reads FQNNGV. CDR3 loop: CASSPSGSINEQFF. The CDR3 coding sequence is TGTGCCAGCAGCCCTAGCGGGAGCATAAATGAGCAGTTCTTC. The full variable domain, with the rest looked up from reference TRBV11-2 and TRBJ2-1, is EAGVAQSPRYKIIEKRQSVAFWCNPISGHATLYWYQQILGQGPKLLIQFQNNGVVDDSQLPKDRFSAERLKGVDSTLKIQPAKLEDSAVYLCASSPSGSINEQFFGPGTRLTVL.

This clone was observed a single time. This chain connects TRBV19 to TRBJ1-5, with 7 bases identical to TRBD1. Losses at the gene ends were 4 bases for V and 5 bases for J; bases not matched to a gene: 14. The CDR3 extends over 17 amino acids. The germline V gene has CDR1 LNHDA and CDR2 SQIVND (reference sequence). CDR3 nucleotides: TGTGCCAGTAGTACACCCGTACCCCGACAGGGCCATCAGCCCCAGCATTTT. Residues: CASSTPVPRQGHQPQHF.

This chain uses TRBV29-1 with TRBJ1-5; D is ambiguous. V lost 3 bases to trimming and J lost 6 bases, with 12 bases between them. This CDR3 is built from 13 residues. From germline, CDR1 is SQVTM and CDR2 ANQGSEA. CDR3 protein: CSVDWGFGQPQHF. The DNA of the CDR3 is TGCAGCGTTGACTGGGGATTCGGTCAGCCCCAGCATTTT.

The V and J genes are TRBV28 and TRBJ2-7; 11 nucleotides agree with TRBD2. The junction had 4 bases not matched to a gene; V was cut back by 3 bases and J by 3 bases. Per the germline V gene, CDR1 is MDHEN and CDR2 is SYDVKM. The CDR3 totals 15 residues. CDR3 nucleotide sequence: TGTGCCAGCAGTTTGGGGACTAGCGGTAGCTACGAGCAGTACTTC. Translated, it gives CASSLGTSGSYEQYF.